Shown below are 8 T cell receptor beta chains from a single sample sequenced in a study of T cell changes during pregnancy in multiple sclerosis (dated by TCRdb to between 2018 and 2020). Library preparation used the immunoSEQ multiplex PCR assay. TCRdb limited this immuneACCESS table to in-frame rearrangements with V and J called. A share of clones is missing; checked studies link under half to unresolved V genes, and the rest is unexplained. The sample table lists tens of thousands of clones, almost 95% of them with a count of one. 2.5% to 3.5% of the sample is held by the ten biggest clonotypes. The sequences come from CD8+ T cells from peripheral blood mononuclear cells, collected in the third trimester of pregnancy. The receptors originated from a female donor in good health, enrolled as a control in a pregnancy study.

The chain couples TRBV13 to TRBJ1-4, with TRBD1 as a possible D gene (6 bases). Per germline, CDR1 PRHDT and CDR2 FYEKMQ (reference sequence). The CDR3 has 14 amino acids. The V gene lost 1 base and the J gene lost 7 bases, with 10 bases spanning the gap. The CDR3 DNA reads TGTGCCAGCAGCTTAGCTGACAGGTCTGAAAAACTGTTTTTT. The encoded protein is CASSLADRSEKLFF.

The chain joins TRBV27 to TRBJ2-7; the match to TRBD1 covers 10 bases. From germline, CDR1 is MNHEY and CDR2 SMNVEV (reference sequence). The CDR3 is 11 amino acids. J lost 5 bases, V lost 10 bases, and 2 bases had no gene match. In DNA, the CDR3 is TGTGCCACCGGACAGGGGGACGAGCAGTACTTC. It is translated as CATGQGDEQYF.

The V and J genes are TRBV6-5 and TRBJ2-5; perhaps TRBD2 as D (6 bases). V lost 0 bases and J lost 1, with 9 bases in between. Per germline, CDR1 MNHEY and CDR2 SVGAGI. The CDR3 runs to 15 residues. The CDR3 DNA reads TGTGCCAGCAGTTACTCCGGAGGGCTCCAAGAGACCCAGTACTTC. It is translated as CASSYSGGLQETQYF.

The genes are TRBV4-1 and TRBJ2-2, with D maybe TRBD1 (5 bases). The germline V and J ends were trimmed by 6 bases and 5 bases, with 13 bases remaining between them. The V gene's germline CDR1 is MGHRA and CDR2 YSYEKL. The CDR3 is made up of 14 amino acids. The CDR3 sequence is CASREFRETGELFF. DNA of the CDR3: TGCGCCAGCAGAGAATTCAGGGAAACCGGGGAGCTGTTTTTT.

The chain links TRBV9 to TRBJ2-2; tentative D call: TRBD1 (5 bases). Germline CDR1 is SGDLS and CDR2 is YYNGEE. The CDR3 sequence is 17 residues long. The V end was cut by 0 bases, the J end by 3 bases, with 15 bases between. The CDR3 spells CASSVATGDEYTGELFF. The CDR3 DNA is TGTGCCAGCAGCGTAGCTACAGGAGACGAATACACCGGGGAGCTGTTTTTT.

This rearrangement joins TRBV21-1 to TRBJ2-1; no check of the table's D call, TRBD1, against the DNA was made. TRBV21-1 is labeled a pseudogene. The CDR3 length is 12 residues. The DNA of the CDR3 is TGTGCCAGTGAGGACAGCCACAATGAGCAGTTCTTC. It yields the protein CASEDSHNEQFF.

The chain has TRBV7-9 and TRBJ2-2; D ambiguous. From germline, CDR1 is SEHNR and CDR2 FQNEAQ (reference sequence). The V and J ends lost 1 base and 4 bases respectively, with 13 bases between them. The CDR3 loop spans 16 amino acids. The DNA for the CDR3 is TGTGCCAGCAGCTTAGAAGTCGCCATTAGCACCGGGGAGCTGTTTTTT. Amino acid sequence: CASSLEVAISTGELFF.

The chain is built from TRBV4-3 and TRBJ2-7; 7 bases match TRBD1. The CDR3 has 15 amino acids. The V segment lost 4 bases and the J segment 1 base; nucleotides outside the gene matches: 7. Germline assignment: CDR1 LGHNA and CDR2 YSLEER. CDR3 sequence (DNA): TGCGCCAGCAGCCCCTCACAGGGGCCGTCCTACGAGCAGTACTTC. This translates into CASSPSQGPSYEQYF.